This T cell receptor beta chain is drawn from a study of blood T cell repertoires in COVID-19. Data came from immunoSEQ multiplex PCR; TCRdb stores just in-frame clones and leaves some out. The sample includes 70,000 or so clones, just under 80% of them seen just once. V lost 2 bases to trimming and J lost 2 bases, with 13 bases between them. The CDR3 spans 15 residues. The V gene's germline CDR1 is ENHRY and CDR2 SYGVKD. Sequencing used peripheral blood. The TCR sequence derives from a human donor in a cohort sampled during active COVID-19. The rearrangement links TRBV10-3 to TRBJ2-7, with no clear D. The CDR3 loop is CAISEAHLLAYEQYF. The CDR3 nucleotides read TGTGCCATCAGTGAGGCACACCTCCTCGCCTACGAGCAGTACTTC.